Below, 8 T cell receptor beta chains from the same sample are listed, as sequenced in a study of shared clonotypes between healthy human individuals. Profiled with immunoSEQ multiplex PCR; TCRdb holds only in-frame clones, not every one. The profile covers some 1 million clones, with about 75% appearing a single time and approximately 1.5% taken by the ten largest. The sequenced sample was memory CD4+ T cells sorted from blood. Subset in this sample: CD45RA-negative fraction. All receptors come from a man aged 18-30 years in good health.

This rearrangement joins TRBV5-5 to TRBJ2-3; 10 bases match TRBD2. Per germline, CDR1 SGHKS and CDR2 YYEKEE (reference sequence). The CDR3 contains 17 residues. J lost 3 bases, V lost 1 base, and 8 bases had no gene match. The CDR3 is CASSLLASGGGTDTQYF. The CDR3 nucleotides are TGTGCCAGCAGCTTGTTGGCTAGCGGGGGAGGTACAGATACGCAGTATTTT.

This rearrangement joins TRBV5-4 to TRBJ2-3, with 11 bases that match TRBD2. Looked up from germline, CDR1 is SGHNT and CDR2 is YYREEE (reference sequence). V gave up 2 bases and J gave up 4 bases; unmatched junction bases: 6. There are 16 residues in the CDR3. CDR3 coding DNA: TGTGCCAGCAGCTTCCCACTAGCGGGAGTACCAGATACGCAGTATTTT. It encodes CASSFPLAGVPDTQYF. Full variable domain (outside the CDR3, taken from reference TRBV5-4 and TRBJ2-3): ETGVTQSPTHLIKTRGQQVTLRCSSQSGHNTVSWYQQALGQGPQFIFQYYREEENGRGNFPPRFSGLQFPNYSSELNVNALELDDSALYLCASSFPLAGVPDTQYFGPGTRLTVL.

The genes are TRBV29-1 and TRBJ2-3; 7 bases line up with TRBD1. The CDR3 covers 15 residues. Germline trimming cut 1 base from V and 5 bases from J; bases unmatched to any gene: 9. CDR1 is SQVTM and CDR2 is ANQGSEA in the germline V gene. The CDR3 loop is CSVEVGDSGQDTQYF. Here the CDR3 DNA reads TGCAGCGTTGAAGTAGGGGACAGTGGGCAAGATACGCAGTATTTT.

This clone is a singleton in its sample. The V and J genes are TRBV7-6 and TRBJ2-7; 7 bases fit TRBD2. The CDR3 length is 18 residues. CDR1 and CDR2 (germline): SGHVS, FNYEAQ. V lost 1 base to trimming and J lost 1 base; unmatched junction nucleotides: 13. CDR3 nucleotide sequence: TGTGCCAGCAGCTTAGTTGTATTTGGCGGGAGTGGTTCCTACGAGCAGTACTTC. Translating it yields CASSLVVFGGSGSYEQYF.

The chain carries TRBV25-1 and TRBJ2-5; perhaps TRBD2 as D (7 bases). Germline V lookup: CDR1 MGHDK, CDR2 SYGVNS. This CDR3 region has 16 residues. V was pared by 0 bases and J by 4 bases, with 15 bases between. The CDR3 loop reads CASSEYRGGPPETQYF. The CDR3 DNA is TGTGCCAGCAGTGAATACAGGGGAGGGCCTCCAGAGACCCAGTACTTC. Full variable domain (rest looked up from reference TRBV25-1 and TRBJ2-5): EADIYQTPRYLVIGTGKKITLECSQTMGHDKMYWYQQDPGMELHLIHYSYGVNSTEKGDLSSESTVSRIRTEHFPLTLESARPSHTSQYLCASSEYRGGPPETQYFGPGTRLLVL.

Of note for this clone: A far larger clone is one nucleotide away, so this likely arose from a read error. The conserved phenylalanine or tryptophan normally closing the CDR3 is absent here, so this likely arose from a read error. V and J are TRBV29-1 and TRBJ1-2; 8 bases are a match to TRBD1. Germline values: CDR1 SQVTM, CDR2 ANQGSEA. The CDR3 length is 12 residues. The V segment lost 4 bases and the J segment 7 bases; nucleotides outside the gene matches: 5. This CDR3 is CSVVTGGAGYTL. CDR3 in DNA: TGCAGCGTTGTTACAGGGGGAGCTGGCTACACCCTC.

Only one count was recorded for this clone. This chain joins TRBV25-1 and TRBJ1-2; D perhaps matches TRBD1 (5 bases). This CDR3 has 14 residues. CDR1 MGHDK and CDR2 SYGVNS come from the germline V gene. V lost 6 bases, J lost 8 bases, and 19 bases lay in between. CDR3 residues: CASSLPGAPWGYTF. The DNA for the CDR3 is TGTGCCAGCAGCCTCCCTGGGGCCCCTTGGGGCTACACCTTC.

This clone was seen a handful of times. An end of the junction does not agree with germline; a read error may underlie this. The genes are TRBV2 and TRBJ2-3, with D perhaps matching TRBD1 (5 bases). The CDR3 spans 12 residues. CDR1 is SNHLY and CDR2 is FYNNEI in the germline V gene. CDR3: CASTQGTDTQYF. CDR3 nucleotides: TGTGCCAGCACCCAGGGCACGGATACGCAGTATTTT.